This TCR beta chain is from a study of blood T cell repertoires in COVID-19. Germline CDR1 SGHRS, CDR2 YFSETQ. This CDR3 is built from 14 residues. Losses at the gene ends were 0 bases for V and 7 bases for J; bases not matched to a gene: 5. Under the authors' procedure: By means of reference gene primer amplification, nucleated cell counts were estimated. Clones were read by immunoSEQ multiplex PCR, and TCRdb kept only the in-frame ones, dropping some. V and J calls and clone size are as listed in that table; D and trimming were resolved from the DNA. This sample has 300,000 to 350,000 clones, with more than 85% found just once. All enrollees were about 18 to 100 years old and from about 25 US areas. Cohorts were based on clinical histories the participants reported. A case of COVID-19 had been met by exposed participants within 2 weeks before study entry.

The clonotype originates from a woman aged 30 to 39 who had been exposed to COVID-19. The gene calls are TRBV5-1 and TRBJ2-7; TRBD1 matches 9 bases. The sequenced material came from PBMCs or T cells enriched from blood (not recorded which). The CDR3 region has the DNA TGCGCCAGCAGCTTGGCACAGGGGGCGTGGGAGCAGTACTTC. This translates into CASSLAQGAWEQYF.